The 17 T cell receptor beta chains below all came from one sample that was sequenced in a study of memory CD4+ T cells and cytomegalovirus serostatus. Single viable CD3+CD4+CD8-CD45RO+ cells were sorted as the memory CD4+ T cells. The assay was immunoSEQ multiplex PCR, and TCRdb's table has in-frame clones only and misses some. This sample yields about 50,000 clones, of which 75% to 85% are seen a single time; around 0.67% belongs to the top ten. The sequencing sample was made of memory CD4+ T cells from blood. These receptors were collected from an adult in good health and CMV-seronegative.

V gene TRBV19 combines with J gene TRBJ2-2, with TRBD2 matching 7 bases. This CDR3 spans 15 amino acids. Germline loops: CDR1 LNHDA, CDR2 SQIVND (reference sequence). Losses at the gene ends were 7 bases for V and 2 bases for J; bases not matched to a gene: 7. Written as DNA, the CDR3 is TGTGCCAGTACCTTAAGCGGGATCAACACCGGGGAGCTGTTTTTT. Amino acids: CASTLSGINTGELFF.

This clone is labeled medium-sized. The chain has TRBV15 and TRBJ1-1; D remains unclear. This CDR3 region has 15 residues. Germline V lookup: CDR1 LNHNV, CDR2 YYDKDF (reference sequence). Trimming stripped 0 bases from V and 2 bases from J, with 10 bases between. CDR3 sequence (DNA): TGTGCCACCAGCAGAGACTACGGCGGAAACACTGAAGCTTTCTTT. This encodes CATSRDYGGNTEAFF.

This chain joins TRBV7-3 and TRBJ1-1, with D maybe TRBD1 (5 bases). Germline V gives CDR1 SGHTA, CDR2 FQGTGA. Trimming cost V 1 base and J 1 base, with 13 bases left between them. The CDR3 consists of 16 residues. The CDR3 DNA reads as TGTGCCAGCAGCTTAAATCGCCAGGGCAAGAACACTGAAGCTTTCTTT. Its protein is CASSLNRQGKNTEAFF. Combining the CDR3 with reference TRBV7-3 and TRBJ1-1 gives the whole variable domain GAGVSQTPSNKVTEKGKYVELRCDPISGHTALYWYRQSLGQGPEFLIYFQGTGAADDSGLPNDRFFAVRPEGSVSTLKIQRTERGDSAVYLCASSLNRQGKNTEAFFGQGTRLTVV.

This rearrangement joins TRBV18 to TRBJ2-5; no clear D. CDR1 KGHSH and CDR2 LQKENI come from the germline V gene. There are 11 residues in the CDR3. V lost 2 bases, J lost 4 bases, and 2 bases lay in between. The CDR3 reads CASSPGETQYF. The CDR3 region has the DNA TGTGCCAGCTCACCAGGAGAGACCCAGTACTTC.

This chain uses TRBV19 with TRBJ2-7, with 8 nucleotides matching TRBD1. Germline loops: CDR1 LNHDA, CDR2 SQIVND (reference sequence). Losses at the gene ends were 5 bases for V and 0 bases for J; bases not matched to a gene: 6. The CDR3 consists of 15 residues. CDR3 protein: CASSGGTGSSYEQYF. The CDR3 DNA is TGTGCCAGTAGTGGGGGGACAGGAAGCTCCTACGAGCAGTACTTC.

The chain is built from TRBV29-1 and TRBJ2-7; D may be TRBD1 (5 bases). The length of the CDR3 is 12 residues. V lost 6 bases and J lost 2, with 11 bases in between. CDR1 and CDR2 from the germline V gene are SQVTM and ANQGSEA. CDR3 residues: CSVRQGTYEQYF. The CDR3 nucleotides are TGCAGCGTCAGGCAGGGAACCTACGAGCAGTACTTC.

For the CDR3, the DNA is TGTGCCAGTAGTATAGATAAACAGGGGGCTGGGGCCAACGTCCTGACTTTC. This sequence encodes CASSIDKQGAGANVLTF. The chain carries TRBV19 and TRBJ2-6, with TRBD1 identical over 8 bases. From germline, CDR1 is LNHDA and CDR2 SQIVND (reference sequence). The CDR3 has 17 amino acids. V trimming: 0 bases; J trimming: 2 bases; junction bases outside the gene matches: 3. The variable domain in full, with the rest retrieved from reference TRBV19 and TRBJ2-6, is DGGITQSPKYLFRKEGQNVTLSCEQNLNHDAMYWYRQDPGQGLRLIYYSQIVNDFQKGDIAEGYSVSREKKESFPLTVTSAQKNPTAFYLCASSIDKQGAGANVLTFGAGSRLTVL.

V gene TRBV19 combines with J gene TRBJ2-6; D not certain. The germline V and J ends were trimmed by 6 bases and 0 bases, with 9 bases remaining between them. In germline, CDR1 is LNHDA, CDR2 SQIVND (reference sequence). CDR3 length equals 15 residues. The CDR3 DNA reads TGTGCCAGTAGGATAACAACCTCTGGGGCCAACGTCCTGACTTTC. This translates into CASRITTSGANVLTF.

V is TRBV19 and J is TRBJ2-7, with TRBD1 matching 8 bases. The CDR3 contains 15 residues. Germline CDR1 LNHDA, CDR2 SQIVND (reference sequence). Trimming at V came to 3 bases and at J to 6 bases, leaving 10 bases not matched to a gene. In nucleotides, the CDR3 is TGTGCCAGTAGTATGTTGGGTGGGACAGGACGCGAGCAGTACTTC. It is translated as CASSMLGGTGREQYF.

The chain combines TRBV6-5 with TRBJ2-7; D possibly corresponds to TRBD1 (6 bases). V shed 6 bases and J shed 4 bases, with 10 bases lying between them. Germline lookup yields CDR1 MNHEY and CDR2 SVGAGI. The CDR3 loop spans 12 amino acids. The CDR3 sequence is CASRQGNYEQYF. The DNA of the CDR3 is TGTGCCAGCAGACAGGGAAATTACGAGCAGTACTTC.

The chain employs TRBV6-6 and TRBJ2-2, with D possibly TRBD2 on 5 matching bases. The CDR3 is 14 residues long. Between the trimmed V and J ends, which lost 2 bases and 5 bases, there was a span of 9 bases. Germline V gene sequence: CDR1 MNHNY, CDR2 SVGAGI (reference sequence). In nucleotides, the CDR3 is TGTGCCAGCAGTTACCCACCGGGGACCGGGGAGCTGTTTTTT. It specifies CASSYPPGTGELFF.

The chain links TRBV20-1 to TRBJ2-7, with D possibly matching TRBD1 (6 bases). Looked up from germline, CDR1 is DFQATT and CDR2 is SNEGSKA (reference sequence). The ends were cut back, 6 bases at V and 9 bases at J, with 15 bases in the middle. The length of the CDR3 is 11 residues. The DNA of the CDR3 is TGCAGTGCCCAACTAAAAGGGGGGCAGTACTTC. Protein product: CSAQLKGGQYF.

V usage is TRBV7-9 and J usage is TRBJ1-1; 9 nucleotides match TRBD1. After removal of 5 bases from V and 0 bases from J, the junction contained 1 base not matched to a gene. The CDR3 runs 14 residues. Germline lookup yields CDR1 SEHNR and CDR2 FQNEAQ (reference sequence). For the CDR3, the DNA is TGTGCCAGCAGCCGGGACAGGGTGAACACTGAAGCTTTCTTT. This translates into CASSRDRVNTEAFF. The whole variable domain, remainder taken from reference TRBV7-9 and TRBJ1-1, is DTGVSQNPRHKITKRGQNVTFRCDPISEHNRLYWYRQTLGQGPEFLTYFQNEAQLEKSRLLSDRFSAERPKGSFSTLEIQRTEQGDSAMYLCASSRDRVNTEAFFGQGTRLTVV.

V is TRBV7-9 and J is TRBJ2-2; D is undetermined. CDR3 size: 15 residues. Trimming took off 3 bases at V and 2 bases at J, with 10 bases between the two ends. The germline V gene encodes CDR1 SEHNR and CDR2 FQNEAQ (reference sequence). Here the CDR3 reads CASSFQGRNTGELFF. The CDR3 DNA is TGTGCCAGCAGCTTCCAAGGGCGTAACACCGGGGAGCTGTTTTTT.

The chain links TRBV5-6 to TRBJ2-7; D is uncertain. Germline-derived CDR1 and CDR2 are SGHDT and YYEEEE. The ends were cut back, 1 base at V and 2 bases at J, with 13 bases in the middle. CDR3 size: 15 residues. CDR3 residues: CASSLPRVFTYEQYF. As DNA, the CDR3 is TGTGCCAGCAGCTTGCCTAGGGTTTTTACCTACGAGCAGTACTTC.

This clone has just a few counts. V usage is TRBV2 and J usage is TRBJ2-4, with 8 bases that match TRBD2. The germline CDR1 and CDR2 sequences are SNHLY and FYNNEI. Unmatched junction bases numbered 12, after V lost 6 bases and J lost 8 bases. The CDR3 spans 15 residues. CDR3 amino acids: CASSPKGGRNDIQYF. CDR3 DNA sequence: TGTGCCAGCAGCCCCAAGGGCGGGAGGAATGACATTCAGTACTTC.

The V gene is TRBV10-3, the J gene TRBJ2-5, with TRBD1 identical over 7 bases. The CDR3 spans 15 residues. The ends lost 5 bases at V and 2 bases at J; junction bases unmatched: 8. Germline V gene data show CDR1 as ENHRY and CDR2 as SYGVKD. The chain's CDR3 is CAISIAGTAQETQYF. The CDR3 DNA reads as TGTGCCATCAGTATAGCCGGGACAGCACAAGAGACCCAGTACTTC.